One sample yielded the 20 T cell receptor beta chains listed below, sequenced in a study of identical twins (dated by TCRdb to the mid-2010s). Library method: 5' RACE. The instrument was an Illumina HiSeq 2000. TCRdb ran its own pipeline on the public reads, namely fastp trimming at Q25 and MiXCR clone calling, and kept in-frame beta chains. Identical CDR3 protein sequences are pooled into one entry, listed with their most common genes and DNA. This sample holds around 100,000 distinct CDR3 sequences; under 6.5% were observed only once. The top ten clonotypes cover roughly 12% of the sample. The sample consisted of memory T cells sorted from blood. Read against the paper, the sample's cell subset or site label means: CD45RO+ enriched T cells. These receptors were taken from a woman between 50 and 59 years old in good health.

This clonotype has a count of ten or more. The rearrangement links TRBV29-1 to TRBJ1-2, with a tentative D call TRBD1 (6 bases). Looked up from germline, CDR1 is SQVTM and CDR2 is ANQGSEA. This CDR3 has 11 amino acids. The V end lost 8 bases, the J end lost 8 bases, and 15 bases lay between the germline ends. The CDR3 DNA follows: TGCAGCTTTGGGCAGGGGTACGGCTACACCTTC. This sequence encodes CSFGQGYGYTF. Variable domain in full (rest from reference TRBV29-1 and TRBJ1-2): SAVISQKPSRDICQRGTSLTIQCQVDSQVTMMFWYRQQPGQSLTLIATANQGSEATYESGFVIDKFPISRPNLTFSTLTVSNMSPEDSSIYLCSFGQGYGYTFGSGTRLTVV.

This clonotype has a count of ten or more. This rearrangement joins TRBV3-1 to TRBJ2-2, with D perhaps matching TRBD1 or TRBD2 (6 bases each). The germline V and J ends were trimmed by 4 bases and 3 bases, with 21 bases remaining between them. Germline-derived CDR1 and CDR2 are LGHDT and YNNKEL (reference sequence). The CDR3 contains 18 residues. The CDR3 region is CASSRGVGQAGYTGELFF. The CDR3 nucleotides are TGTGCCAGCAGCCGGGGGGTGGGACAAGCGGGCTACACCGGGGAGCTGTTTTTT.

This clonotype was recorded many times. The chain employs TRBV11-2 and TRBJ2-1, with 7 bases matching TRBD2. Germline V gene data show CDR1 as SGHAT and CDR2 as FQNNGV. CDR3 length equals 15 residues. V shed 8 bases and J 0 bases; nucleotides not matched to a gene: 7. CDR3 in amino acids: CASEGGGFSYNEQFF. The CDR3 DNA follows: TGTGCCAGCGAGGGCGGGGGATTCTCCTACAATGAGCAGTTCTTC.

This clonotype was counted ten times or more. This rearrangement joins TRBV7-2 to TRBJ2-3; no firm D call. The CDR3 runs 13 residues. Trimming took off 1 base at V and 5 bases at J, with 7 bases between the two ends. Germline assignment: CDR1 SGHTA and CDR2 FQGNSA. DNA of the CDR3: TGTGCCAGCAGCTTAGTGGTCGGAGATACGCAGTATTTT. Protein sequence: CASSLVVGDTQYF.

CDR3 sequence reads: CASSLYTSGRNYNEQFF. DNA of the CDR3: TGCGCCAGCAGCTTGTATACTAGCGGGAGGAACTACAATGAGCAGTTCTTC. The V gene is TRBV5-1, the J gene TRBJ2-1; 12 bases fit TRBD2. The length of the CDR3 is 17 residues. Per the germline V gene, CDR1 is SGHRS and CDR2 is YFSETQ. V gave up 1 base and J gave up 3 bases; unmatched junction bases: 5. The complete variable domain, with remaining parts taken from reference TRBV5-1 and TRBJ2-1, reads KAGVTQTPRYLIKTRGQQVTLSCSPISGHRSVSWYQQTPGQGLQFLFEYFSETQRNKGNFPGRFSGRQFSNSRSEMNVSTLELGDSALYLCASSLYTSGRNYNEQFFGPGTRLTVL.

V and J are TRBV21-1 and TRBJ2-7. TRBV21-1 counts as a pseudogene. The CDR3 has 11 amino acids. CDR3 in DNA: TGTGCCAGCATCCCAGCTTACGAGCAGTACGTC. Translated: CASIPAYEQYV.

This clonotype showed up many times. V usage is TRBV7-9 and J usage is TRBJ2-1; TRBD2 matches 8 bases. This CDR3 spans 15 amino acids. Germline CDR1 reads SEHNR; CDR2 reads FQNEAQ (reference sequence). V lost 5 bases and J lost 8; bases outside the gene matches: 11. This CDR3 is CASSGEGLVDYEQFF. CDR3 DNA sequence: TGTGCCAGCAGCGGGGAGGGACTAGTAGACTATGAGCAGTTCTTC.

This clonotype was found many times. The chain links TRBV11-2 to TRBJ2-3; D may be TRBD2 (5 bases). V dropped 4 bases and J dropped 2 bases, with 10 bases sitting between them. Looked up from germline, CDR1 is SGHAT and CDR2 is FQNNGV. The length of the CDR3 is 14 residues. In DNA, the CDR3 is TGTGCCAGCAGCTCCGGACTTACCACAGATACGCAGTATTTT. As protein: CASSSGLTTDTQYF.

This clonotype was observed at least ten times. This rearrangement joins TRBV20-1 to TRBJ2-3; TRBD1 matches at 7 bases. Germline V CDR1 and CDR2: DFQATT, SNEGSKA (reference sequence). V was pared by 4 bases and J by 3 bases, with 10 bases of the junction left unmatched. The CDR3 loop spans 15 amino acids. CDR3 coding DNA: TGCAGTGCTAACCGGGACAGCGTAGGGACAGATACGCAGTATTTT. Translating gives CSANRDSVGTDTQYF.

At least ten counts were recorded for this clonotype. This chain connects TRBV7-2 to TRBJ2-1, with 9 bases fitting TRBD2. The germline CDR1 and CDR2 sequences are SGHTA and FQGNSA. V shed 2 bases and J 0 bases; nucleotides not matched to a gene: 8. There are 18 residues in the CDR3. The CDR3 region is CASSLNGRLAASYNEQFF. CDR3 coding DNA: TGTGCCAGCAGCTTAAACGGTCGACTAGCGGCCTCCTACAATGAGCAGTTCTTC.

Many counts were recorded for this clonotype. The chain has TRBV12-5 and TRBJ1-6, with no clear D. Trimming shortened V by 0 bases and J by 8 bases, and 11 bases separated the two germline ends. Per germline, CDR1 LGHNT and CDR2 FRNRAP. The CDR3 has 15 residues. The CDR3 region is CASGLVQSSHSPLHF. The CDR3 bases are TGTGCTAGTGGTTTGGTACAGAGTTCCCATTCACCCCTCCACTTT.

This clonotype has ten or more counts. The chain recombines TRBV4-2 with TRBJ2-2, with 10 positions matching TRBD2. Germline assignment: CDR1 LGHNA and CDR2 YNFKEQ. With 2 bases clipped from V and 1 base from J, the junction kept 7 bases outside the gene matches. The CDR3 runs 18 residues. The chain's CDR3 is CASSQRVGLAENTGELFF. The CDR3 DNA follows: TGTGCCAGCAGCCAACGCGTAGGACTAGCGGAGAACACCGGGGAGCTGTTTTTT.

This clonotype has ten or more counts. V gene TRBV7-9 combines with J gene TRBJ2-7, with D tentatively TRBD1 (5 bases). CDR3 length: 13 amino acids. Trimming removed 7 bases from V and 5 bases from J, with 15 bases in between. The germline V gene has CDR1 SEHNR and CDR2 FQNEAQ (reference sequence). CDR3: CASTEQVLDEQYF. The CDR3 DNA reads as TGTGCCAGCACGGAACAGGTACTCGACGAGCAGTACTTC.

V usage is TRBV10-3 and J usage is TRBJ2-3, with D possibly being TRBD1 (5 bases). There are 13 residues in the CDR3. V was shortened by 7 bases and J by 2 bases, with 10 bases between the two germline ends. Per germline, CDR1 ENHRY and CDR2 SYGVKD. For the CDR3, the DNA is TGTGCCATCAAAGACAGCTACACAGATACGCAGTATTTT. This encodes CAIKDSYTDTQYF.

This clonotype was seen many times. This chain uses TRBV27 with TRBJ2-5; D unresolved. The V end lost 2 bases, the J end lost 2 bases, and 9 bases lay between the germline ends. CDR1 MNHEY and CDR2 SMNVEV come from the germline V gene (reference sequence). The CDR3 runs to 14 residues. The CDR3 coding sequence is TGTGCCAGCAGTTTAAACTACATACAAGAGACCCAGTACTTC. Its translation is CASSLNYIQETQYF.

In its sample, this clonotype was seen many times. This rearrangement joins TRBV12-3 or TRBV12-4 to TRBJ2-3; maybe TRBD1 (6 bases). The V and J ends lost 2 bases and 1 base respectively, with 7 bases between them. This CDR3 has 14 residues. The CDR3 spells CASSLNRGTDTQYF. The CDR3 DNA is TGTGCCAGCAGTTTAAACAGGGGCACAGATACGCAGTATTTT.

This clonotype was picked up a small number of times. This chain connects TRBV25-1 to TRBJ2-5; 8 positions match TRBD1. The CDR3 is 16 amino acids. The J segment lost 2 bases and the V segment lost 1 base, leaving 6 bases of the junction unmatched. Per germline, CDR1 MGHDK and CDR2 SYGVNS. CDR3 loop: CASSESSGTGQETQYF. CDR3 coding DNA: TGTGCCAGCAGTGAATCCTCCGGGACAGGTCAAGAGACCCAGTACTTC. Variable domain in full (rest from reference TRBV25-1 and TRBJ2-5): EADIYQTPRYLVIGTGKKITLECSQTMGHDKMYWYQQDPGMELHLIHYSYGVNSTEKGDLSSESTVSRIRTEHFPLTLESARPSHTSQYLCASSESSGTGQETQYFGPGTRLLVL.

The chain is built from TRBV12-5 and TRBJ1-1; D unresolved. V lost 7 bases, J lost 6 bases, and 21 bases lay in between. Per germline, CDR1 LGHNT and CDR2 FRNRAP. The length of the CDR3 is 15 residues. The chain's CDR3 is CASAPILKGESEAFF. Here the CDR3 DNA reads TGTGCTAGTGCCCCAATTCTTAAAGGAGAATCTGAAGCTTTCTTT.

This clonotype has at least ten counts. V gene TRBV13 combines with J gene TRBJ1-4; D is uncertain. Trimming shortened V by 5 bases and J by 7 bases, and 20 bases separated the two germline ends. The CDR3 is 16 residues long. Germline CDR1 is PRHDT and CDR2 is FYEKMQ (reference sequence). CDR3 region: CASSARSGSDREKLFF. CDR3 coding DNA: TGTGCCAGCAGCGCTCGAAGCGGGTCTGACCGTGAAAAACTGTTTTTT.

This clonotype occurred many times. The V gene is TRBV4-1, the J gene TRBJ2-4, with D tentatively TRBD2 (6 bases). The CDR3 spans 15 residues. The germline V and J ends were trimmed by 2 bases and 5 bases, with 13 bases remaining between them. The V gene's germline CDR1 is MGHRA and CDR2 YSYEKL. The CDR3 nucleotides are TGCGCCAGCAGCCAAAGGTCGGGGGTACAAAACATTCAGTACTTC. As protein: CASSQRSGVQNIQYF.